The source of this T cell receptor (beta chain) is a study of T cell responses to AZD1222 COVID-19 vaccine. Findings and caveats of the study: Within unmutated variant regions lay the reported targets of nearly half of spike-specific TCRs. White British ancestry dominated among donors, who included more females, and clonal diversity was possibly underestimated.

Assay used: immunoSEQ multiplex PCR; TCRdb lists only in-frame clones, some missing. The table has 120,000 to 150,000 clones, 70% to 90% seen once. A note on this clone: Its matching antigen is unknown.

Germline assignment: CDR1 MNHEY and CDR2 SVGAGI. V lost 4 bases to trimming and J lost 1 base, with 1 base between them. This CDR3 has 11 amino acids. The material sequenced was peripheral blood, taken on day 0 of AZD1222 vaccination. The receptor comes from an adult in good health. The gene calls are TRBV6-5 and TRBJ2-5; D unresolved. CDR3 sequence: CASSSQETQYF. The CDR3 coding sequence is TGTGCCAGCAGTTCCCAAGAGACCCAGTACTTC.